Presented here are 7 T cell receptor beta chains from one specimen sequenced in a study of response to subunit inactivated influenza vaccine. One entry per CDR3 protein, called by TCRdb with MiXCR from the RT-PCR reads. Of around 200,000 distinct CDR3 sequences in the sample, 14% were seen once. Here the sequenced sample was CD8+ T cells sorted from PBMCs, taken roughly 5 days after vaccination. The receptors come from a man aged 45-65 years who received an inactivated influenza vaccine.

This clonotype was detected ten times or more. The CDR3 bases are TGTGCCAGCAGCTTTGCGGGACGGGTTTCCTACGAGCAGTACTTC. Its protein product is CASSFAGRVSYEQYF. This chain connects TRBV7-9 to TRBJ2-7, with TRBD2 as a possible D gene (6 bases). The CDR3 length is 15 residues. Germline lookup yields CDR1 SEHNR and CDR2 FQNEAQ (reference sequence). V lost 3 bases to trimming and J lost 1 base, with 13 bases between them.

CDR3 bases: TGTGCCAGCAGCGACGGGAGGCTCCCCTCCAATGAGCAGTTCTTC. Translating gives CASSDGRLPSNEQFF. The J gene is TRBJ2-1, the V gene TRBV11-3; 7 nucleotides match TRBD2. The CDR3 covers 15 residues. With V trimmed by 5 bases and J by 6 bases, 10 bases remained unmatched. Looked up from germline, CDR1 is SGHNT and CDR2 is YENEEA.

This clonotype was seen a few times. The V gene is TRBV5-5, the J gene TRBJ2-7; 7 bases line up with TRBD2. CDR3 size: 15 residues. J gave up 0 bases and V 0 bases, and 3 bases lay outside the gene matches. Per germline, CDR1 SGHKS and CDR2 YYEKEE (reference sequence). The CDR3: CASSLEGGSSYEQYF. The DNA for the CDR3 is TGTGCCAGCAGCTTGGAAGGCGGGAGCTCCTACGAGCAGTACTTC.

V usage is TRBV28 and J usage is TRBJ2-3; D is possibly TRBD1 (6 bases). The V and J ends lost 5 bases and 1 base respectively, with 13 bases between them. The length of the CDR3 is 15 residues. Germline CDR1 is MDHEN and CDR2 is SYDVKM. DNA for the CDR3: TGTGCCAGCAGTATCACAGGGTCTGGCACAGATACGCAGTATTTT. Its translation is CASSITGSGTDTQYF.

This clonotype was detected only a few times. The V gene is TRBV7-9, the J gene TRBJ1-2; no clear D. V shed 1 base and J shed 4 bases, with 10 bases lying between them. Germline V gives CDR1 SEHNR, CDR2 FQNEAQ (reference sequence). This CDR3 contains 14 residues. The DNA for the CDR3 is TGTGCCAGCAGCTTAGAGGGCAGGAGCTATGGCTACACCTTC. This gives the protein CASSLEGRSYGYTF.

This clonotype was counted many times. The J gene is TRBJ1-1, the V gene TRBV6-2 or TRBV6-3; D is unclear. The V gene lost 9 bases and the J gene lost 1 base, with 12 bases spanning the gap. Germline V gene data show CDR1 as MNHEY and CDR2 as SVGEGT. This CDR3 has 13 amino acids. This CDR3 reads CASKPFGNTEAFF. In DNA form, the CDR3 reads TGTGCCAGTAAGCCATTTGGGAACACTGAAGCTTTCTTT.

The sample holds a few counts of this clonotype. The chain employs TRBV7-9 and TRBJ2-5; no firm D call. The germline gives CDR1 SEHNR, CDR2 FQNEAQ (reference sequence). This CDR3 spans 13 amino acids. Deletions cut 4 bases from V and 5 bases from J, with 11 bases between. Here the CDR3 reads CASSWDSRETQYF. The CDR3 DNA sequence: TGTGCCAGCAGCTGGGATTCGCGGGAGACCCAGTACTTC.